These 30 T cell receptor beta chains originate from one sample sequenced in a study of blood T cell repertoires in COVID-19. TCRdb's table, derived via immunoSEQ multiplex PCR, lists solely in-frame clones and lacks some. The sample lists a few hundred thousand clones, more than 85% occurring once. Sample: PBMCs or T cells enriched from blood (not recorded which). All receptors come from a woman in her forties who had been exposed to COVID-19.

The gene calls are TRBV10-1 and TRBJ1-3; D ambiguous. V was cut by 8 bases and J by 4 bases, with 12 bases left in between. The CDR3 extends over 13 amino acids. Germline V gene data show CDR1 as WNHNN and CDR2 as SYGVQD (reference sequence). In DNA, the CDR3 is TGCGCCAGCCAGAGGTCTAAAGGAAACACCATATATTTT. It is translated as CASQRSKGNTIYF.

The chain employs TRBV6-5 and TRBJ2-1; 10 nucleotides align to TRBD1. The CDR3 has 14 residues. Germline CDR1 is MNHEY and CDR2 is SVGAGI. The junction had 3 bases not matched to a gene; V was cut back by 5 bases and J by 5 bases. For the CDR3, the DNA is TGTGCCAGCAGTCGGGACAGGGGTCACAATGAGCAGTTCTTC. It specifies CASSRDRGHNEQFF.

The rearrangement uses TRBV18 and TRBJ1-2; 7 nucleotides line up with TRBD1. Germline lookup yields CDR1 KGHSH and CDR2 LQKENI. Trimming took 3 bases from V and 4 from J; bases not matched to a gene: 8. The CDR3 covers 15 residues. The CDR3 DNA sequence: TGTGCCAGCTCACCCCCGGGGACAGTCATCTATGGCTACACCTTC. Its translation is CASSPPGTVIYGYTF.

The chain joins TRBV5-4 to TRBJ1-1, with D possibly being TRBD1 (5 bases). CDR3 length equals 12 residues. Germline V gene data show CDR1 as SGHNT and CDR2 as YYREEE (reference sequence). V lost 8 bases, J lost 3 bases, and 11 bases lay in between. The DNA for the CDR3 is TGTGCCAGTAAAGGGGTGCACACTGAAGCTTTCTTT. It specifies CASKGVHTEAFF.

The rearrangement links TRBV5-4 to TRBJ1-6; 7 nucleotides align to TRBD1. Germline V lookup: CDR1 SGHNT, CDR2 YYREEE (reference sequence). V shed 4 bases and J 3 bases; nucleotides not matched to a gene: 7. The length of the CDR3 is 16 residues. The CDR3 region is CASSLDRALYNSPLHF. CDR3 DNA sequence: TGTGCCAGCAGCCTCGACAGGGCCCTCTATAATTCACCCCTCCACTTT.

This chain connects TRBV5-1 to TRBJ2-3; D is possibly TRBD1 (5 bases). Trimming stripped 1 base from V and 0 bases from J, with 15 bases between. The germline gives CDR1 SGHRS, CDR2 YFSETQ. This CDR3 is 17 amino acids long. As DNA, the CDR3 is TGCGCCAGCAGCTTGTTCAAAGGGCAGGGAAGCACAGATACGCAGTATTTT. It specifies CASSLFKGQGSTDTQYF.

V gene TRBV30 combines with J gene TRBJ1-6; the D gene is possibly TRBD1 (5 bases). V was cut by 4 bases and J by 9 bases, with 13 bases left in between. CDR3 length equals 13 residues. Germline-derived CDR1 and CDR2 are GTSNPN and SVGIG (reference sequence). The CDR3 nucleotides read TGTGCCTGGATTGGTAGGGGTCGTTCACCCCTCCACTTT. Its translation is CAWIGRGRSPLHF.

The rearrangement joins TRBV6-1 to TRBJ1-5; tentatively, D is TRBD1 (5 bases). CDR3 length: 14 residues. Germline V gene data show CDR1 as MNHNS and CDR2 as SASEGT. Trimming removed 1 base at V and 8 bases at J, with 12 bases between. The CDR3 sequence: CASSEGRGSEPQHF. As DNA, the CDR3 is TGTGCCAGCAGTGAAGGAAGGGGTTCGGAGCCCCAGCATTTT.

This clone was seen once. The chain combines TRBV7-3 with TRBJ1-2; 9 bases are a match to TRBD1. With V trimmed by 6 bases and J by 2 bases, 4 bases remained unmatched. The CDR3 is made up of 14 amino acids. Germline lookup yields CDR1 SGHTA and CDR2 FQGTGA. Here the CDR3 DNA reads TGTGCCAGCAGTTCCGGGACAGGGAACTATGGCTACACCTTC. Amino acids: CASSSGTGNYGYTF.

This chain connects TRBV29-1 to TRBJ2-3; 13 nucleotides align to TRBD2. V lost 4 bases and J lost 6; bases outside the gene matches: 4. Germline CDR1 and CDR2: SQVTM and ANQGSEA. This CDR3 spans 14 amino acids. CDR3 region: CSVVLAGGRDTQYF. The DNA for the CDR3 is TGCAGCGTTGTACTAGCGGGGGGGCGGGATACGCAGTATTTT.

The J gene is TRBJ2-1, the V gene TRBV7-2; 8 nucleotides match TRBD2. The CDR3 sequence is 16 residues long. Germline assignment: CDR1 SGHTA and CDR2 FQGNSA. Trimming took 4 bases from V and 10 from J; bases not matched to a gene: 15. CDR3 DNA sequence: TGTGCCAGCAGCTCCCAGGTAATGGCGGGAGGTTACGAGCAGTTCTTC. This sequence encodes CASSSQVMAGGYEQFF.

The gene calls are TRBV29-1 and TRBJ1-1; the D is unclear. V was cut by 4 bases and J by 4 bases, with 13 bases left in between. CDR1 is SQVTM and CDR2 is ANQGSEA in the germline V gene. The CDR3 has 13 residues. The CDR3 nucleotides are TGCAGCGTTGCCCTTTCCCTGTTCACTGAAGCTTTCTTT. It specifies CSVALSLFTEAFF.

The chain carries TRBV6-5 and TRBJ2-1; D may be TRBD2 (6 bases). The V gene's germline CDR1 is MNHEY and CDR2 SVGAGI. The CDR3 totals 15 residues. Trimming pared 8 bases from V and 4 bases from J, leaving 18 bases between. CDR3 in amino acids: CASGGGTRFYNEQFF. CDR3 coding DNA: TGTGCCAGCGGGGGAGGCACACGATTTTACAATGAGCAGTTCTTC.

The chain carries TRBV5-1 and TRBJ2-7, with 7 nucleotides matching TRBD1. V dropped 5 bases and J dropped 2; count of bases not matched to a gene: 7. The germline V gene has CDR1 SGHRS and CDR2 YFSETQ. The CDR3 sequence is 14 residues long. The CDR3, as DNA: TGCGCCAGCAGTTTACAGGGGATAACCTACGAGCAGTACTTC. This encodes CASSLQGITYEQYF.

CDR3 nucleotide sequence: TGTGCCAGCTCGGGACAGGGGACTCAGGAAGCTTTCTTT. Its protein is CASSGQGTQEAFF. The chain is built from TRBV18 and TRBJ1-1; TRBD1 agrees at 10 bases. The CDR3 runs 13 residues. The ends lost 6 bases at V and 8 bases at J; junction bases unmatched: 6. From germline, CDR1 is KGHSH and CDR2 LQKENI.

This clone was seen just once. The chain employs TRBV12-3 or TRBV12-4 and TRBJ1-6; D gene uncertain. V was cut by 1 base and J by 9 bases, with 7 bases left in between. The CDR3 contains 13 residues. The CDR3 nucleotides read TGTGCCAGCAGTTTAGGTGAGGGTTCACCCCTCCACTTT. Protein product: CASSLGEGSPLHF.

The rearrangement uses TRBV4-1 and TRBJ2-1, with TRBD2 identical over 8 bases. Germline CDR1 and CDR2: MGHRA and YSYEKL. The CDR3 length is 16 residues. The trim removed 1 base at V and 7 bases at J, leaving 9 bases unmatched. CDR3 bases: TGCGCCAGCAGCCAAGCCGGGACTAGTGCAAAGAATGAGCAGTTCTTC. It codes for CASSQAGTSAKNEQFF.

This rearrangement joins TRBV19 to TRBJ1-5, with TRBD1 identical over 7 bases. Germline lookup yields CDR1 LNHDA and CDR2 SQIVND (reference sequence). The CDR3 runs 16 residues. The V segment lost 6 bases and the J segment 3 bases; nucleotides outside the gene matches: 11. CDR3 coding DNA: TGTGCCAGTAGCCCTACTAGACAGGGATACAATCAGCCCCAGCATTTT. This codes for CASSPTRQGYNQPQHF.

The chain has TRBV7-2 and TRBJ1-5; 7 nucleotides match TRBD1. The ends lost 5 bases at V and 3 bases at J; junction bases unmatched: 7. The CDR3 loop spans 15 amino acids. Germline-derived CDR1 and CDR2 are SGHTA and FQGNSA. The CDR3 DNA is TGTGCCAGCAGCCCTTGGACAGGTTCCAATCAGCCCCAGCATTTT. Translating gives CASSPWTGSNQPQHF.

The chain joins TRBV27 to TRBJ2-1, with 16 bases fitting TRBD2. This CDR3 spans 19 amino acids. Germline lookup yields CDR1 MNHEY and CDR2 SMNVEV (reference sequence). Germline trimming cut 5 bases from V and 5 bases from J; bases unmatched to any gene: 12. The CDR3 reads CASSPSPGLAGGPHNEQFF. DNA for the CDR3: TGTGCCAGCAGTCCCTCTCCGGGACTAGCGGGAGGGCCCCACAATGAGCAGTTCTTC.

V gene TRBV29-1 combines with J gene TRBJ2-1; 13 nucleotides align to TRBD2. Germline V lookup: CDR1 SQVTM, CDR2 ANQGSEA. The V gene end was trimmed by 4 bases and the J gene end by 4 bases; junction bases not matched to a gene: 4. The CDR3 is made up of 15 amino acids. The CDR3 is CSVVLAGGIYNEQFF. CDR3 DNA: TGCAGCGTTGTACTAGCGGGAGGGATTTACAATGAGCAGTTCTTC.

V gene TRBV5-6 combines with J gene TRBJ1-1; weak D call: TRBD1 (5 bases). Trimming removed 2 bases from V and 1 base from J, with 12 bases in between. Germline-derived CDR1 and CDR2 are SGHDT and YYEEEE. The CDR3 has 15 residues. CDR3 DNA: TGTGCCAGCAGCTTAAGACAGCAAACGAACACTGAAGCTTTCTTT. This encodes CASSLRQQTNTEAFF.

This chain joins TRBV5-6 and TRBJ2-7; 12 bases map to TRBD1. The germline V gene has CDR1 SGHDT and CDR2 YYEEEE. The CDR3 length is 15 residues. The J segment lost 5 bases and the V segment lost 3 bases, leaving 6 bases of the junction unmatched. CDR3 DNA: TGTGCCAGCAGCTCGACCGGGACAGGGGGCCACGAGCAGTACTTC. Its translation: CASSSTGTGGHEQYF.

The chain employs TRBV19 and TRBJ1-2; 9 positions agree with TRBD1. Germline values: CDR1 LNHDA, CDR2 SQIVND (reference sequence). This CDR3 has 14 amino acids. The V and J ends lost 2 bases and 8 bases, in that order; junction bases with no gene match: 6. CDR3 DNA sequence: TGTGCCAGTAGTATATCGGGACAGGGCGGCGGCTACACCTTC. This codes for CASSISGQGGGYTF.

V gene TRBV24-1 combines with J gene TRBJ2-1; TRBD1 matches at 8 bases. The CDR3 is 16 amino acids. Looked up from germline, CDR1 is KGHDR and CDR2 is SFDVKD. Trimming removed 4 bases from V and 0 bases from J; junction bases left unmatched: 4. CDR3 nucleotide sequence: TGTGCCACCAGTGAGACAGGGGCCCCCTCCTACAATGAGCAGTTCTTC. Protein: CATSETGAPSYNEQFF.

V gene TRBV2 combines with J gene TRBJ1-5; 7 bases match TRBD1. J was trimmed by 3 bases and V by 3 bases; bases with no gene match: 5. The V gene's germline CDR1 is SNHLY and CDR2 FYNNEI. CDR3 length: 15 residues. CDR3 residues: CASSDLGQNNQPQHF. The DNA of the CDR3 is TGTGCCAGCAGTGATTTGGGACAGAACAATCAGCCCCAGCATTTT.

This chain uses TRBV9 with TRBJ2-3; 9 bases fit TRBD1. J lost 0 bases, V lost 2 bases, and 10 bases had no gene match. Germline CDR1 and CDR2: SGDLS and YYNGEE. The CDR3 extends over 18 amino acids. The CDR3 DNA follows: TGTGCCAGCAGCGTGGGGACAGGGAGTTCCCTTAGCACAGATACGCAGTATTTT. The encoded protein is CASSVGTGSSLSTDTQYF.

CDR3 loop: CASSSSPTGYQETQYF. DNA of the CDR3: TGTGCCAGCAGTTCTTCTCCCACAGGGTACCAAGAGACCCAGTACTTC. V gene TRBV6-5 combines with J gene TRBJ2-5, with a possible D match to TRBD1 (6 bases). Germline V gene data show CDR1 as MNHEY and CDR2 as SVGAGI. CDR3 length equals 16 residues. V was pared by 4 bases and J by 0 bases, with 15 bases between.

The chain links TRBV5-4 to TRBJ2-3, with TRBD2 matching over 11 bases. The CDR3 has 15 amino acids. The V gene's germline CDR1 is SGHNT and CDR2 YYREEE (reference sequence). With V trimmed by 4 bases and J by 3 bases, 4 bases remained unmatched. The CDR3 DNA is TGTGCCAGCAGCATTAGCGGGGGGGGGACAGATACGCAGTATTTT. It encodes CASSISGGGTDTQYF.

This chain uses TRBV6-5 with TRBJ1-1; possibly TRBD1 for D (5 bases). V lost 0 bases to trimming and J lost 8 bases, with 13 bases between them. The CDR3 totals 14 residues. Per germline, CDR1 MNHEY and CDR2 SVGAGI. CDR3 nucleotides: TGTGCCAGCAGTTACTCCAGACAGACCCCCGAAGCTTTCTTT. Residues: CASSYSRQTPEAFF.